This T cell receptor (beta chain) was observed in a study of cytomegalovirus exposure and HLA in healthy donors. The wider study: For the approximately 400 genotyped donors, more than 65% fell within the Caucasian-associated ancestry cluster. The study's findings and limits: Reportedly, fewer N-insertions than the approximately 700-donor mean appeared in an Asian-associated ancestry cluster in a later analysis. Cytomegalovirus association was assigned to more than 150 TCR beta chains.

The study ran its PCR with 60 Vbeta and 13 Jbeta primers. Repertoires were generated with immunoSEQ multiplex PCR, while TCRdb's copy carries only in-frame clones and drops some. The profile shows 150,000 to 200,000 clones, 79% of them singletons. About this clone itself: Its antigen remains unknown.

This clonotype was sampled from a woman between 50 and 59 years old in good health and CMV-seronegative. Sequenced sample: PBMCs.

The CDR3 region has the DNA TGTGCCAGCAGCGGACAGGGAGCCACCTCCTACAATGAGCAGTTCTTC. This gives the protein CASSGQGATSYNEQFF. The chain carries TRBV2 and TRBJ2-1, with 8 bases identical to TRBD1. V gave up 6 bases and J gave up 0 bases; unmatched junction bases: 7. The CDR3 runs 16 residues. CDR1 is SNHLY, CDR2 FYNNEI, per germline.